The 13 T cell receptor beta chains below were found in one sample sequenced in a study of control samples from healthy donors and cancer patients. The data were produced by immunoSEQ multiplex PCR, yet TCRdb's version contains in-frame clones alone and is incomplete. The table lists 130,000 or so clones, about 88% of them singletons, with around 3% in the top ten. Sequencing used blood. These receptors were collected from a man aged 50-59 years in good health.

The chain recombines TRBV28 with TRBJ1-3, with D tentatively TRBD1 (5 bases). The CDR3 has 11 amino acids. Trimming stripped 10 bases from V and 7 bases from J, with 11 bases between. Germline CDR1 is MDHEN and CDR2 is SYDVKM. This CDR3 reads CATNGGNTIYF. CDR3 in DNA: TGTGCCACCAATGGGGGGAACACCATATATTTT.

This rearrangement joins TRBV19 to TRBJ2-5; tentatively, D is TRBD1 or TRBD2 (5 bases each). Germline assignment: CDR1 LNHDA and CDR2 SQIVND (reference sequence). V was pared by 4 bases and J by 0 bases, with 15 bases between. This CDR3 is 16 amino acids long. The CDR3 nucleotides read TGTGCCAGTAGTAGGTTTTCCGGGACCAACCAAGAGACCCAGTACTTC. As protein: CASSRFSGTNQETQYF.

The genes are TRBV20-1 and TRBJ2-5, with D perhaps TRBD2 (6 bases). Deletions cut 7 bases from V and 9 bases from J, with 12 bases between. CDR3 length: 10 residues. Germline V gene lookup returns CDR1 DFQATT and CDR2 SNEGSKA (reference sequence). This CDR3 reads CSGLSGAQYF. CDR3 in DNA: TGCAGTGGGCTTTCGGGGGCCCAGTACTTC.

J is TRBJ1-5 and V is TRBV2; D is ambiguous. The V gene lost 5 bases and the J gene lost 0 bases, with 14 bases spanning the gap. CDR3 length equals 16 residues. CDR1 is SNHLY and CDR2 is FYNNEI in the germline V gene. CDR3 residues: CASSYSSEYSNQPQHF. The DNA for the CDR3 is TGTGCCAGCAGTTACAGTAGCGAGTATAGCAATCAGCCCCAGCATTTT.

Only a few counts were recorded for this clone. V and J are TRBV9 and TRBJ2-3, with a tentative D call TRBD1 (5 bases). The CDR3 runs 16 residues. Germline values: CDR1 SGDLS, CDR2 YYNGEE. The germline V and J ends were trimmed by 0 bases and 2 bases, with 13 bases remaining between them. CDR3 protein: CASSVDWGRDTDTQYF. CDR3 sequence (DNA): TGTGCCAGCAGCGTAGATTGGGGCAGAGACACAGATACGCAGTATTTT.

The CDR3, as DNA: TGTGCCAGCAGCCCTCGGGACCGCATAACCTACGAGCAGTACTTC. Encoded protein: CASSPRDRITYEQYF. V gene TRBV11-3 combines with J gene TRBJ2-7, with D perhaps TRBD1 or TRBD2 (5 bases each). CDR3 length equals 15 residues. The germline CDR1 and CDR2 sequences are SGHNT and YENEEA. Trimming left V 5 bases short and J 2 bases short, with 16 bases between.

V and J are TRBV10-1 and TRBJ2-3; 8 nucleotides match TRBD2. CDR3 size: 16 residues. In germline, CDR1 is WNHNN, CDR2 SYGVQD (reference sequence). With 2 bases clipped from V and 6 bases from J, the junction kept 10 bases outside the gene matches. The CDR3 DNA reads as TGCGCCAGCAGTGAGCAGGTAGCGGGGTTGTCGGATACGCAGTATTTT. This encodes CASSEQVAGLSDTQYF.

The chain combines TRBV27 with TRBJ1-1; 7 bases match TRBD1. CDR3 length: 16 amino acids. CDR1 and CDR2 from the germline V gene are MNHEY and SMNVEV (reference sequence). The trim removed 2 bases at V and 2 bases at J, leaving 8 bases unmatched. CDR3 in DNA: TGTGCCAGCAGTTTAAGACGGACAGGCCATAACACTGAAGCTTTCTTT. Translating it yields CASSLRRTGHNTEAFF.

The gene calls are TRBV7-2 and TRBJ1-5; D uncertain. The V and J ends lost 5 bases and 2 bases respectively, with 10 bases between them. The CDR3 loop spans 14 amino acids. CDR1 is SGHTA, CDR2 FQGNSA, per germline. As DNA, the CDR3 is TGTGCCAGCAGCCCAACGTATGGCAATCAGCCCCAGCATTTT. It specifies CASSPTYGNQPQHF.

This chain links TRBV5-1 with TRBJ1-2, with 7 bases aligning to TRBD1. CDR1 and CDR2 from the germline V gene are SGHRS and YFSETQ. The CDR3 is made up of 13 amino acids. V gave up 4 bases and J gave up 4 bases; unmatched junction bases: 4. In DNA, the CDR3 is TGCGCCAGCAGCCCGGACAGGTCCTATGGCTACACCTTC. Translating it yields CASSPDRSYGYTF.

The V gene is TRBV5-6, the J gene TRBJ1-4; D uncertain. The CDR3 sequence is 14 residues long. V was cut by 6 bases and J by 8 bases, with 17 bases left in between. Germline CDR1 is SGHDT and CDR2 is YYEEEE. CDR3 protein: CASTPGGMGEKLFF. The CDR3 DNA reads TGTGCCAGCACCCCCGGTGGGATGGGGGAAAAACTGTTTTTT.

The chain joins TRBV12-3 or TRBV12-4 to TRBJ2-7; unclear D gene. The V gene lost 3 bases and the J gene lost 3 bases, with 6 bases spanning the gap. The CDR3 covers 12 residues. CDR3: CASSFNNYEQYF. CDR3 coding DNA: TGTGCCAGCAGTTTCAACAACTACGAGCAGTACTTC.

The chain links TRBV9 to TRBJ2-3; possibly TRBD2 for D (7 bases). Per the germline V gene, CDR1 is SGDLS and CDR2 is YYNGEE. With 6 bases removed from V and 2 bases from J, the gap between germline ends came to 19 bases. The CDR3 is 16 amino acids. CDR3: CASTRTAGATTDTQYF. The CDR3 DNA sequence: TGTGCCAGCACCAGGACGGCGGGGGCCACCACAGATACGCAGTATTTT.